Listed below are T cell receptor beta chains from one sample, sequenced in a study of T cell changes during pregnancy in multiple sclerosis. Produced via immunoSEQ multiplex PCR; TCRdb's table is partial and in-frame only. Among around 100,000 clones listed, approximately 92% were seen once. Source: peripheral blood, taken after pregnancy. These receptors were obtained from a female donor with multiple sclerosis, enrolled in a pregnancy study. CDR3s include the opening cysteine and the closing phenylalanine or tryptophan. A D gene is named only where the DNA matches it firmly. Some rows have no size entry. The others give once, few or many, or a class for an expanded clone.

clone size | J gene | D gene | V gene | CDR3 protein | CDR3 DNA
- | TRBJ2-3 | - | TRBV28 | CASSLHQLGDTQYF | TGTGCCAGCAGTTTACATCAACTTGGAGATACGCAGTATTTT
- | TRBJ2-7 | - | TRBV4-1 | CASSHIGRGYEQYF | TGCGCCAGCAGCCACATTGGCAGGGGTTACGAGCAGTACTTC
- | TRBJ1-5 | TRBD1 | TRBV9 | CASSRKGQQNQPQHF | TGTGCCAGCAGCCGGAAGGGACAGCAGAATCAGCCCCAGCATTTT
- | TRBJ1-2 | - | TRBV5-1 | CASSLAQGRVYGYTF | TGCGCCAGCAGCTTGGCCCAGGGTCGTGTCTATGGCTACACCTTC
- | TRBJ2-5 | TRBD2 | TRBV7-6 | CASSLGGRTSQGWETQYF | TGTGCCAGCAGCTTAGGCGGGAGGACTAGCCAAGGATGGGAGACCCAGTACTTC
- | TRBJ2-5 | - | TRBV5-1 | CASSPEGGRDEETQYF | TGCGCCAGCAGCCCTGAGGGGGGGAGAGACGAAGAGACCCAGTACTTC
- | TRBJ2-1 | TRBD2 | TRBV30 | CAWRMASGRVNFGEQFF | TGTGCCTGGAGAATGGCTAGCGGGAGGGTCAACTTTGGGGAGCAGTTCTTC
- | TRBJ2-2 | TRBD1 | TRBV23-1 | CASSPSYRGPGELFF | TGCGCCAGCAGCCCTAGCTACAGGGGGCCCGGGGAGCTGTTTTTT
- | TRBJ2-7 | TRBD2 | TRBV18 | CASSPNLAGSEQYF | TGTGCCAGCTCACCGAATCTAGCGGGATCCGAGCAGTACTTC
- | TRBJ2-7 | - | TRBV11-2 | CASSSSRGRYEQYF | TGTGCCAGCAGCTCTAGCAGGGGGAGGTACGAGCAGTACTTC
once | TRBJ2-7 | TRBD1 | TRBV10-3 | CAISENAGGPYEQYF | TGTGCCATCAGTGAGAATGCAGGGGGCCCCTACGAGCAGTACTTC
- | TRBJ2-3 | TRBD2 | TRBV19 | CASRAGTSGSDTQYF | TGTGCCAGCAGAGCTGGGACTAGCGGGAGTGATACGCAGTATTTT
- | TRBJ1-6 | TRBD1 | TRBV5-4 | CASRTTGSSYNSPLHF | TGTGCCAGCAGAACGACAGGGAGCTCCTATAATTCACCCCTCCACTTT
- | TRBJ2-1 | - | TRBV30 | CAWNSLSSYNEQFF | TGTGCCTGGAACTCACTGAGCTCCTACAATGAGCAGTTCTTC
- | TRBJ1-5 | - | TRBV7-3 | CASSLTFDQPQHF | TGTGCCAGCAGCTTAACGTTCGATCAGCCCCAGCATTTT
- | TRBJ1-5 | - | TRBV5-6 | CASSLVICNQPQHF | TGTGCCAGCAGCTTGGTAATTTGCAATCAGCCCCAGCATTTT
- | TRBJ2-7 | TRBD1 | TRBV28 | CAINEGQLHYEQYF | TGTGCCATAAACGAGGGACAGCTTCACTACGAGCAGTACTTC
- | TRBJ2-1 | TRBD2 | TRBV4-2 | CASSPLIGLAGGEQFF | TGTGCCAGCAGCCCGCTTATCGGACTAGCGGGAGGTGAGCAGTTCTTC
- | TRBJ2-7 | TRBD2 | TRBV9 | CASSVASGAAYEQYF | TGTGCCAGCAGCGTGGCTAGCGGGGCTGCCTACGAGCAGTACTTC
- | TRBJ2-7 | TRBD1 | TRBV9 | CASSLRGDRLTYEQYF | TGTGCCAGCAGCCTCAGAGGGGACAGGCTAACCTACGAGCAGTACTTC
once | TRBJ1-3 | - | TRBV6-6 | CASSPGGNTIYF | TGTGCCAGCAGCCCCGGTGGAAACACCATATATTTT
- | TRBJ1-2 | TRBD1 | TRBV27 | CASSKNSFGTGIFGYTF | TGTGCCAGCAGTAAAAATTCCTTCGGGACAGGTATTTTTGGCTACACCTTC
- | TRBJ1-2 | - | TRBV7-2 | CASSTVAGNYGYTF | TGTGCCAGCAGTACGGTGGCAGGGAACTATGGCTACACCTTC
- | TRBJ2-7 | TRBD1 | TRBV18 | CASSPWGQGALEQYF | TGTGCCAGCTCACCATGGGGACAGGGAGCTCTCGAGCAGTACTTC
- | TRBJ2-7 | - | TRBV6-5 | CASSYTGREQYF | TGTGCCAGCAGTTATACGGGTCGCGAGCAGTACTTC
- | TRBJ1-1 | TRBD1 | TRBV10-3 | CAINGQGNTEAFF | TGTGCCATCAATGGACAGGGGAACACTGAAGCTTTCTTT
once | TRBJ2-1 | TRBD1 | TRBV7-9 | CASGDSYNEQFF | TGTGCCAGCGGGGACAGCTACAATGAGCAGTTCTTC
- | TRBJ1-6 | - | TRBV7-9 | CASSPSQGLGNSPLHF | TGTGCCAGCAGCCCCTCCCAGGGGCTTGGAAATTCACCCCTCCACTTT
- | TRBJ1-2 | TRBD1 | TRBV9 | CASSVAGGPDYGYTF | TGTGCCAGCAGCGTAGCAGGGGGGCCTGACTATGGCTACACCTTC
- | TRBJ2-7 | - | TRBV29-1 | CSVIYGGNYEQYF | TGCAGCGTCATTTACGGGGGAAACTACGAGCAGTACTTC
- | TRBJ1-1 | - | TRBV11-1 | CASSSQTLPNTEAFF | TGTGCCAGCAGCTCCCAGACTCTCCCGAACACTGAAGCTTTCTTT
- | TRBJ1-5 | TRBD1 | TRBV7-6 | CASSLAGTGPPFYSNQPQHF | TGTGCCAGCAGCTTAGCAGGGACAGGGCCCCCATTCTATAGCAATCAGCCCCAGCATTTT
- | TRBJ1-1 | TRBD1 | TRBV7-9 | CASSTTGQGNTEAFF | TGTGCCAGCAGCACAACCGGACAGGGGAACACTGAAGCTTTCTTT
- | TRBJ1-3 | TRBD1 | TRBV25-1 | CASSPLRGPGQGINTIYF | TGTGCCAGCAGTCCCCTACGTGGCCCGGGACAGGGGATAAACACCATATATTTT
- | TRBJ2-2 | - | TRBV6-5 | CASSYRGTGELFF | TGTGCCAGCAGTTATCGGGGCACCGGGGAGCTGTTTTTT
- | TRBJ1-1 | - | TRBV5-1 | CASSLDRNTEAFF | TGCGCCAGCAGCCTTGACAGGAACACTGAAGCTTTCTTT
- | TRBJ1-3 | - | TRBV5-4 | CASSLTGRNSGNTIYF | TGTGCCAGCAGCTTAACAGGACGGAACTCTGGAAACACCATATATTTT
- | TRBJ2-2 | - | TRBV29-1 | CSVNSLVNTGELFF | TGCAGCGTTAACAGCCTTGTGAACACCGGGGAGCTGTTTTTT
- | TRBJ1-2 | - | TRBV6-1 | CASSEEVRARVNGYTF | TGTGCCAGCAGTGAAGAAGTGAGGGCACGCGTCAATGGCTACACCTTC
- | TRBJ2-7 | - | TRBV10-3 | CAISESTGSYEQYF | TGTGCCATCAGTGAGTCGACAGGCTCCTACGAGCAGTACTTC
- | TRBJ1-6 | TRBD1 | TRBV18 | CASSPTGDFSPLHF | TGTGCCAGCTCACCGACAGGGGATTTTTCACCCCTCCACTTT
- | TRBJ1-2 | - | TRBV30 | CAWGAAHGYGYTF | TGTGCCTGGGGGGCGGCCCACGGGTATGGCTACACCTTC
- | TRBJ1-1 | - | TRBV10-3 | CAIRKGVNTEAFF | TGTGCCATCAGGAAAGGGGTGAACACTGAAGCTTTCTTT
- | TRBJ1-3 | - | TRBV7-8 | CASSPPEGLDGNTIYF | TGTGCCAGCAGCCCCCCAGAGGGTCTGGATGGAAACACCATATATTTT
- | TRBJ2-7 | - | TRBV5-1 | CASSLEGLNEQYF | TGCGCCAGCAGCTTGGAGGGACTTAACGAGCAGTACTTC
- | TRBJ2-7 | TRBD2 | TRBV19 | CASSRLAGGPEQYF | TGTGCCAGTAGTAGACTCGCGGGAGGGCCCGAGCAGTACTTC
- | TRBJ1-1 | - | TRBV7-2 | CASSLVRLGEAFF | TGTGCCAGCAGCTTAGTCCGGTTGGGCGAAGCTTTCTTT
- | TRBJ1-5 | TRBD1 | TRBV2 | CASSRQGDSNQPQHF | TGTGCCAGCAGTAGACAGGGGGATAGCAATCAGCCCCAGCATTTT
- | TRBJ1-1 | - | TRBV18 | CASSPAGINTEAFF | TGTGCCAGCTCACCGGCAGGTATCAACACTGAAGCTTTCTTT
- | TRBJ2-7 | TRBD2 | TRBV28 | CASSRLGLAGGPNEQYF | TGTGCCAGCAGCCGCTTGGGGCTAGCGGGAGGGCCGAACGAGCAGTACTTC
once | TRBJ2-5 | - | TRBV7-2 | CASSGIRSQETQYF | TGTGCCAGCAGTGGAATAAGGAGCCAAGAGACCCAGTACTTC
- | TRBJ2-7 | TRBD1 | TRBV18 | CASSPRPGQGPYEQYF | TGTGCCAGCTCACCTAGACCGGGACAGGGACCCTACGAGCAGTACTTC
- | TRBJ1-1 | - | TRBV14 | CASSQVRQLNTEAFF | TGTGCCAGCAGCCAAGTGCGGCAATTGAACACTGAAGCTTTCTTT
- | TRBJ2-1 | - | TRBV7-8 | CASTLPGHRNEQFF | TGTGCCAGCACCCTGCCGGGACATCGCAATGAGCAGTTCTTC
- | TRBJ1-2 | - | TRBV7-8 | CASSLVGRGDYGYTF | TGTGCCAGCAGCTTAGTGGGGAGGGGCGACTATGGCTACACCTTC
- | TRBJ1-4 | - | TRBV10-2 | CASSDSEKLFF | TGCGCCAGCAGTGACAGTGAAAAACTGTTTTTT
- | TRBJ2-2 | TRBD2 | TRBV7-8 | CASSLGSGTNTGELFF | TGTGCCAGCAGCTTAGGGAGCGGGACTAACACCGGGGAGCTGTTTTTT